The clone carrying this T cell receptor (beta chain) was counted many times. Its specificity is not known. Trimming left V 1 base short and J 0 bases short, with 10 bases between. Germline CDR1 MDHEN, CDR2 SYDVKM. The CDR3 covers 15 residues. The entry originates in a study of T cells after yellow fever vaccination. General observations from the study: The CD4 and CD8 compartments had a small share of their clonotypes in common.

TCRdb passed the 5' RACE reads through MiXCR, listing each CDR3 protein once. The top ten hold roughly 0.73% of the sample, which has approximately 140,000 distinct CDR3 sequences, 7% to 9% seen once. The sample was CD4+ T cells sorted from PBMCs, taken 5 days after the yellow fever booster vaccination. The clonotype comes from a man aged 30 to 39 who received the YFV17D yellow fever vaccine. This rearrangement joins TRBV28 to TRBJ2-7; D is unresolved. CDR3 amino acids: CASSLLTRVSYEQYF. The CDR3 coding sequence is TGTGCCAGCAGTTTATTAACCCGGGTCTCCTACGAGCAGTACTTC.